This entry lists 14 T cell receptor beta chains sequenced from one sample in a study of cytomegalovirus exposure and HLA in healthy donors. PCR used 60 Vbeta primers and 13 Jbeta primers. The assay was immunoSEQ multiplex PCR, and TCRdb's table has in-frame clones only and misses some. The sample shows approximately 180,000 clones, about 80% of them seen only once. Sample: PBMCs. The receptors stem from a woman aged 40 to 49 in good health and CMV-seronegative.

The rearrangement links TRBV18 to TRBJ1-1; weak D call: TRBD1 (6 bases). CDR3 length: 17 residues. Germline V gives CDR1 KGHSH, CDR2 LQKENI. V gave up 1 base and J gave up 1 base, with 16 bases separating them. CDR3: CASSPQSPGTTNTEAFF. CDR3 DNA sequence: TGTGCCAGCTCACCACAATCCCCCGGGACAACGAACACTGAAGCTTTCTTT.

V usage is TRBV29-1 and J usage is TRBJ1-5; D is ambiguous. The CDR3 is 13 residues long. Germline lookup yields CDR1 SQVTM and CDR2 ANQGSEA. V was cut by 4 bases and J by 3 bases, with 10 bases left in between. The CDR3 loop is CSVVLQINQPQHF. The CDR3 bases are TGCAGCGTTGTCCTACAGATCAATCAGCCCCAGCATTTT.

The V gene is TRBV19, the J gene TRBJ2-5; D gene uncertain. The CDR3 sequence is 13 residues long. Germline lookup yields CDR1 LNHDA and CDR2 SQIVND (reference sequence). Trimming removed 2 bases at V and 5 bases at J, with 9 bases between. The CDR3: CASSIRPGETQYF. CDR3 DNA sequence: TGTGCCAGTAGTATAAGGCCCGGGGAGACCCAGTACTTC.

This CDR3 is CASSALTGGGGTEAFF. DNA of the CDR3: TGTGCCAGCAGTGCCCTCACTGGGGGGGGTGGGACTGAAGCTTTCTTT. V and J are TRBV2 and TRBJ1-1; possibly TRBD1 for D (5 bases). This CDR3 is built from 16 residues. V dropped 4 bases and J dropped 5 bases, with 20 bases sitting between them. Germline loops: CDR1 SNHLY, CDR2 FYNNEI.

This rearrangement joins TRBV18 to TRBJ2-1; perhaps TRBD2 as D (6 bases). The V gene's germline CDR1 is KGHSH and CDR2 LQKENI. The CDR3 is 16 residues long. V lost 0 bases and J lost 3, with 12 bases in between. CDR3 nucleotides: TGTGCCAGCTCACCACCGGGGGGAAAGAACTACAATGAGCAGTTCTTC. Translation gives CASSPPGGKNYNEQFF.

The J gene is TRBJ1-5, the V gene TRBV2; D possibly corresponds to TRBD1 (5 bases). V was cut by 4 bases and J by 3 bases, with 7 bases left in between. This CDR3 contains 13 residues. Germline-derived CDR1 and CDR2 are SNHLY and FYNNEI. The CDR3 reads CASSGQLNQPQHF. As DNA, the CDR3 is TGTGCCAGCAGTGGACAGCTCAATCAGCCCCAGCATTTT.

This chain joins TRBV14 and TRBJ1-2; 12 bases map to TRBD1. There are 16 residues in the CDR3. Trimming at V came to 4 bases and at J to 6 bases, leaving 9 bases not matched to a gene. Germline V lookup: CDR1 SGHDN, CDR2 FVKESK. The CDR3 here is CASSLLRGQGADGYTF. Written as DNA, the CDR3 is TGTGCCAGCAGCCTTTTGCGGGGACAGGGGGCCGATGGCTACACCTTC.

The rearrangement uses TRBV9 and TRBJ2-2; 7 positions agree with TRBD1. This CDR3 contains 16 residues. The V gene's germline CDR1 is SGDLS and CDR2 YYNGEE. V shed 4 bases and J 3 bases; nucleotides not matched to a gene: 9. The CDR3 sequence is CASSLADRSHTGELFF. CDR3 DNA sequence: TGTGCCAGCAGCCTTGCGGACAGGTCCCACACCGGGGAGCTGTTTTTT.

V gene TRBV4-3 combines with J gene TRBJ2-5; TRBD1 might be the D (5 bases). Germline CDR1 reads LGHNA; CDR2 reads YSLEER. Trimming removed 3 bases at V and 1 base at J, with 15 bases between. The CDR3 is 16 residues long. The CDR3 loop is CASSQVIDRSQETQYF. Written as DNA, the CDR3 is TGCGCCAGCAGCCAGGTTATAGACAGAAGCCAAGAGACCCAGTACTTC.

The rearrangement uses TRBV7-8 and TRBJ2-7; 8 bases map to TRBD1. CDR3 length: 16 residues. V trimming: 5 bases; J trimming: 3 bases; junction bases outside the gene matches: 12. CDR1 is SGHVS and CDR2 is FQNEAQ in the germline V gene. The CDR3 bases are TGTGCCAGCAGCATTCGTCGGGACAGGCACCACTACGAGCAGTACGTC. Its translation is CASSIRRDRHHYEQYV.

The CDR3 DNA sequence: TGTGCCAGCAGCTTAGCTCCCCGGACAGGGTTAGGGGAGACCCAGTACTTC. Translating gives CASSLAPRTGLGETQYF. The rearrangement joins TRBV7-6 to TRBJ2-5; 8 nucleotides align to TRBD1. The V gene end was trimmed by 0 bases and the J gene end by 5 bases; junction bases not matched to a gene: 11. CDR3 size: 17 residues. Germline V CDR1 and CDR2: SGHVS, FNYEAQ.

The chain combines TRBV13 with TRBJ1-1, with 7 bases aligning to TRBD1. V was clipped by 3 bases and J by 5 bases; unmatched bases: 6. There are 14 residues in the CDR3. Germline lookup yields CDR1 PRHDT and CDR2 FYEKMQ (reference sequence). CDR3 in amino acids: CASSFLRDRTEAFF. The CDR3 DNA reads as TGTGCCAGCAGCTTCCTGCGGGACAGAACTGAAGCTTTCTTT.

CDR3 sequence: CASSLEAGGINEQFF. CDR3 bases: TGTGCCAGCAGCTTAGAGGCAGGGGGGATCAATGAGCAGTTCTTC. The chain couples TRBV7-2 to TRBJ2-1; tentative D call: TRBD1 (7 bases). The V end was cut by 1 base, the J end by 6 bases, with 13 bases between. The CDR3 length is 15 residues. Per germline, CDR1 SGHTA and CDR2 FQGNSA.

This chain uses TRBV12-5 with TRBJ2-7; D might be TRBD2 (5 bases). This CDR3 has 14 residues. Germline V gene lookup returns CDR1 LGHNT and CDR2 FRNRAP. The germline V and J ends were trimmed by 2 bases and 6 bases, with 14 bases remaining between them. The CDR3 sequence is CASGLKLGSGEQYF. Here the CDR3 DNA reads TGTGCTAGTGGTTTGAAACTAGGGAGTGGCGAGCAGTACTTC.